In its sample, the clone carrying this TCR beta chain was seen once. Its cognate antigen is unknown. Germline V lookup: CDR1 MNHEY, CDR2 SMNVEV (reference sequence). Trimming pared 7 bases from V and 6 bases from J, leaving 17 bases between. This CDR3 is 14 amino acids long. From 5'RACE with constant-segment primers came TCR alpha and TCR beta cDNA libraries that carried sample barcodes and UMIs. In TCRdb, the 5' RACE reads were re-called with MiXCR into one record per CDR3 protein. Altogether approximately 500,000 distinct CDR3 sequences are present, about 23% being singletons, with the ten largest covering around 13%. This entry is derived from a study of T-cell memory formation after mild COVID-19. Study results and caveats: Contracting CD4+ clones lay largely in CM and EM, with CD8+ ones residing in EMRA. The pre-infection memory compartment contained some responding clones, suggesting cross-reactive memory joined. Day 15 to 85 contractors were CD4/CD8 balanced; later expanders leaned CD4+.

The V and J genes are TRBV27 and TRBJ2-3, with D possibly being TRBD1 or TRBD2 (5 bases each). The sequenced sample consisted of PBMCs or a T cell subset sorted from them (not recorded which). The source is an adult woman who had mild COVID-19 (a few samples of this study predate the infection). Cell type and time point are not known. The CDR3 DNA follows: TGTGCCAGCACCCCCGGGACCCGCCCGGATACGCAGTATTTT. This translates into CASTPGTRPDTQYF.